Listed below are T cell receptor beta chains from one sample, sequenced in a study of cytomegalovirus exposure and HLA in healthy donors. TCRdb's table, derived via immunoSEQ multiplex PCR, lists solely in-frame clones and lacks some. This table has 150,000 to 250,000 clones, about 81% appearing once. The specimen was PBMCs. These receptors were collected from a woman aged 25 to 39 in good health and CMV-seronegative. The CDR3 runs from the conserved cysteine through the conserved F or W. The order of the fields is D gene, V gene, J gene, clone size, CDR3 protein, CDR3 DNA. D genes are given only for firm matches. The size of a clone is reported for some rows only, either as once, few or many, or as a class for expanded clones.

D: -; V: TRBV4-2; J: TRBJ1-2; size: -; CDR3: CASSQQYFTGNYGYTF; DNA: TGTGCCAGCAGCCAACAATACTTTACAGGGAACTATGGCTACACCTTC
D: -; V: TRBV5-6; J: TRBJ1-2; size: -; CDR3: CASSWGRANYGYTF; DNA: TGTGCCAGCAGCTGGGGCAGGGCTAACTATGGCTACACCTTC
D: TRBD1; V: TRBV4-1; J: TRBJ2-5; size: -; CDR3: CASSQRGRGETQYF; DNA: TGCGCCAGCAGCCAAAGGGGGCGAGGAGAGACCCAGTACTTC
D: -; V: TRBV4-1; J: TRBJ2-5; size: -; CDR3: CASSQGRQVGLETQYF; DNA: TGCGCCAGCAGCCAAGGGAGACAGGTGGGGTTGGAGACCCAGTACTTC
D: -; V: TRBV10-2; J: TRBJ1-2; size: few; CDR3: CASRTGGVGARGYTF; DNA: TGCGCCAGCAGGACGGGGGGCGTTGGGGCCCGTGGCTACACCTTC
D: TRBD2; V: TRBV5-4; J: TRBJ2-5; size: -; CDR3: CASSFKSSGEETQYF; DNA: TGTGCCAGCAGCTTCAAGTCTAGCGGGGAAGAGACCCAGTACTTC
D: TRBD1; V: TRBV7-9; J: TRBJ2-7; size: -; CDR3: CASSYRDSYSYEQYF; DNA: TGTGCCAGCAGCTACCGGGACAGCTACTCCTACGAGCAGTACTTC
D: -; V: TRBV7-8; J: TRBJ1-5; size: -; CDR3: CASSLEGVGNQPQHF; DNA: TGTGCCAGCAGCTTAGAAGGAGTAGGAAATCAGCCCCAGCATTTT
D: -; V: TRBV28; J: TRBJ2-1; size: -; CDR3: CASSLGPGQRQFF; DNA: TGTGCCAGCAGCCTCGGCCCCGGACAAAGGCAGTTCTTC
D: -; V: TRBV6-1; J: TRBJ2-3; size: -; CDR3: CASSLNRVTDTQYF; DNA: TGTGCCAGCAGTCTGAACAGGGTCACAGATACGCAGTATTTT
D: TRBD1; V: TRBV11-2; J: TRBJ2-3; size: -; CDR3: CASSLDGTGTDTQYF; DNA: TGTGCCAGCAGCTTAGACGGGACAGGCACAGATACGCAGTATTTT
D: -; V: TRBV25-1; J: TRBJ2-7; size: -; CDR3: CASSEYRGRGDEQYF; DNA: TGTGCCAGCAGTGAATATCGGGGGAGAGGAGACGAGCAGTACTTC
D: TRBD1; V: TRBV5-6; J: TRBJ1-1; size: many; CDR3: CASSLRTGEAFF; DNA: TGTGCCAGCAGCTTGAGGACAGGGGAAGCTTTCTTT
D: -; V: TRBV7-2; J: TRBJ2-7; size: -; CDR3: CASSLMASGYGDEQYF; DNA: TGTGCCAGCAGCTTAATGGCCAGCGGTTACGGGGACGAGCAGTACTTC
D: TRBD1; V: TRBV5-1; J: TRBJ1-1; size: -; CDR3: CASSSNRGLNTEAFF; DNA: TGCGCCAGCAGCTCCAACAGGGGGTTAAACACTGAAGCTTTCTTT
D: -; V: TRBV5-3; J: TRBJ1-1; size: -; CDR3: CARSLTLTGLNTEAFF; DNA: TGTGCCAGAAGCCTCACTCTTACAGGCCTGAACACTGAAGCTTTCTTT
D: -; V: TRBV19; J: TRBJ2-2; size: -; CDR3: CASSIPGGIGELFF; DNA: TGTGCCAGTAGTATTCCCGGCGGTATCGGGGAGCTGTTTTTT
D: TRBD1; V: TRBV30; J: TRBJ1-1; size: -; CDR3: CAWSLGQANTEAFF; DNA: TGTGCCTGGAGCTTGGGACAGGCGAACACTGAAGCTTTCTTT
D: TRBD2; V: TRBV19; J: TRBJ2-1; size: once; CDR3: CASSAGTSGSIYEQFF; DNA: TGTGCCAGTAGTGCCGGGACTAGCGGGAGTATCTATGAGCAGTTCTTC
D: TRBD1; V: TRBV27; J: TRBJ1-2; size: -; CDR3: CASSISGGTSGYTF; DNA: TGTGCCAGCAGTATCTCAGGGGGCACTAGCGGCTACACCTTC
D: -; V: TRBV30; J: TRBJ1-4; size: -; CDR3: CAWSVHAQDEKLFF; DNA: TGTGCCTGGAGTGTACATGCCCAAGATGAAAAACTGTTTTTT
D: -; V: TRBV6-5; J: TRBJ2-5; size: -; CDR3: CASSRTNLQETQYF; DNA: TGTGCCAGCAGTCGGACAAATCTTCAAGAGACCCAGTACTTC
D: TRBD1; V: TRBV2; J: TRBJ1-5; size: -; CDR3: CASSAQGARMQPQHF; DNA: TGTGCCAGCAGTGCACAGGGGGCGCGGATGCAGCCCCAGCATTTT
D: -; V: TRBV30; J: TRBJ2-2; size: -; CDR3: CAWSVEPGGVRTGELFF; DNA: TGTGCCTGGAGTGTCGAGCCCGGAGGGGTGAGGACCGGGGAGCTGTTTTTT
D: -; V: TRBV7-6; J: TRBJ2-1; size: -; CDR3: CASSYRTGTNNEQFF; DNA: TGTGCCAGCAGCTACCGGACTGGCACAAACAATGAGCAGTTCTTC
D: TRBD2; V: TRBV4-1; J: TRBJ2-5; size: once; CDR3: CASSQPPSGGRETQYF; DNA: TGCGCCAGCAGCCAGCCACCCAGCGGGGGTCGGGAGACCCAGTACTTC
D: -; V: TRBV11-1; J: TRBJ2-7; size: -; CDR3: CASSPNYEQYF; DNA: TGTGCCAGCAGCCCCAACTACGAGCAGTACTTC
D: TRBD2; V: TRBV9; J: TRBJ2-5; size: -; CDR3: CASGTNLQETQYF; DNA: TGTGCCAGCGGGACTAACCTTCAAGAGACCCAGTACTTC
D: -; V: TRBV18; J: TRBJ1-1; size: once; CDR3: CASSQTLPSLNTEAFF; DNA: TGTGCCAGCAGTCAGACACTCCCGAGTCTGAACACTGAAGCTTTCTTT
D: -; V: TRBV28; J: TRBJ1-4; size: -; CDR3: CASREDRNNEKLFF; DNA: TGTGCCAGCAGGGAAGACAGAAACAATGAAAAACTGTTTTTT
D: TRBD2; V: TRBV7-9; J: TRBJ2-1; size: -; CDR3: CASSEGTSGRDNEQFF; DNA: TGTGCCAGCAGCGAAGGGACTAGCGGGAGGGACAATGAGCAGTTCTTC
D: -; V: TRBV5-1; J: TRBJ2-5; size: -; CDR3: CASSFAASETQYF; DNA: TGCGCCAGCAGCTTCGCGGCCTCGGAGACCCAGTACTTC
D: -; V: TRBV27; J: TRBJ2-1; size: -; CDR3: CASGRAYNEQFF; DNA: TGTGCCAGCGGGAGAGCCTACAATGAGCAGTTCTTC
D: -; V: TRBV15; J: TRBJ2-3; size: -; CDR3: CATSRDRLDTQYF; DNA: TGTGCCACCAGCAGAGATCGACTAGATACGCAGTATTTT
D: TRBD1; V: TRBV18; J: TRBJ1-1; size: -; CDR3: CASSGQGKNTEAFF; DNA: TGTGCCAGCTCCGGACAGGGGAAAAACACTGAAGCTTTCTTT
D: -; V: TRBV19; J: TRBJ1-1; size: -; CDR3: CASSIETLGRSGAFF; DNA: TGTGCCAGTAGTATAGAGACTTTGGGGAGGTCGGGAGCTTTCTTT
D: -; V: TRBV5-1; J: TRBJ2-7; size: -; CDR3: CASSLGPTGEQYF; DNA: TGCGCCAGCAGCTTGGGACCCACGGGGGAGCAGTACTTC
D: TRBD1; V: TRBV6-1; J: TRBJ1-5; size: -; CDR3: CASSEWGGDSWSQPQHF; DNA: TGTGCCAGCAGTGAATGGGGTGGGGACAGTTGGAGTCAGCCCCAGCATTTT
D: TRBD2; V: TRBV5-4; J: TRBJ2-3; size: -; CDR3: CASRVGGYTDTQYF; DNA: TGTGCCAGCAGAGTGGGGGGGTACACAGATACGCAGTATTTT
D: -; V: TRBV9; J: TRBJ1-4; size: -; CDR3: CASSVGLVAVTNEKLFF; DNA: TGTGCCAGCAGCGTAGGACTTGTAGCAGTCACTAATGAAAAACTGTTTTTT
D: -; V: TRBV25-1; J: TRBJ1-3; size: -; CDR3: CASSGSFGRGSGNTIYF; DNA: TGTGCCAGCAGTGGTAGCTTCGGCAGGGGCTCTGGAAACACCATATATTTT
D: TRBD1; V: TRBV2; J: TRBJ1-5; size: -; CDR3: CASSGDRGNQPQHF; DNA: TGTGCCAGCAGTGGGGACAGGGGCAATCAGCCCCAGCATTTT
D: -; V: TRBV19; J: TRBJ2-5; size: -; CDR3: CASSIERRAETQYF; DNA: TGTGCCAGTAGTATAGAACGGCGGGCGGAGACCCAGTACTTC
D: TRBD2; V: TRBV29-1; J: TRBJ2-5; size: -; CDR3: CSVSRRREEGQYF; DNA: TGCAGCGTCTCCCGAAGGCGGGAGGAAGGCCAGTACTTC
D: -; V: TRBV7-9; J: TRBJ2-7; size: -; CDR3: CASSQALVVEQYF; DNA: TGTGCCAGCAGCCAGGCCCTTGTGGTTGAGCAGTACTTC